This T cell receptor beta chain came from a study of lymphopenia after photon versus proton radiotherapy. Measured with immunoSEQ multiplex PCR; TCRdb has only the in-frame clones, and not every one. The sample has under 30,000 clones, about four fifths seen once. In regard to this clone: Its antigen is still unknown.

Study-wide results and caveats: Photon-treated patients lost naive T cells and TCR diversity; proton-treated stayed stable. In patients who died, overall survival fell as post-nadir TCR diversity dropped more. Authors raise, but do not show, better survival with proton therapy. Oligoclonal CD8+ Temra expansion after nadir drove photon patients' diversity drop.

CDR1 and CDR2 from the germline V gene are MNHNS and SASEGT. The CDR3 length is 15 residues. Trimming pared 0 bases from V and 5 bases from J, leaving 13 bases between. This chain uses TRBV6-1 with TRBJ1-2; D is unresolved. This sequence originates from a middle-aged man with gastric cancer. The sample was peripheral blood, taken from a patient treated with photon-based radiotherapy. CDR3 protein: CASSEAAGLGYGYTF. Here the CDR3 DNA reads TGTGCCAGCAGTGAAGCTGCCGGGTTGGGGTATGGCTACACCTTC.